The 15 T cell receptor beta chains below come from one sample, sequenced in a study of blood T cell repertoires in COVID-19. Generated by immunoSEQ multiplex PCR, the TCRdb table keeps only in-frame clones and is missing some. The sample carries about 170,000 clones, around 90% recorded once. Material for sequencing was peripheral blood. These receptors were obtained from a man younger than 30 with COVID-19, enrolled during active disease.

This chain connects TRBV13 to TRBJ1-1; 7 nucleotides agree with TRBD1. The V segment lost 4 bases and the J segment 1 base; nucleotides outside the gene matches: 6. The CDR3 is 15 amino acids. In germline, CDR1 is PRHDT, CDR2 FYEKMQ (reference sequence). The DNA of the CDR3 is TGTGCCAGCAGCTACCCCAGGGGGTGGAACACTGAAGCTTTCTTT. Amino acid sequence: CASSYPRGWNTEAFF.

Comment on this clone: Relative to the germline gene, one junction end is altered; a read error may explain this. DNA for the CDR3: TGTGCCAGCAACCCAACCCCGGGACAGCCTAATGAAAAACTGCTTTTT. Its protein product is CASNPTPGQPNEKLLF. The V gene is TRBV5-5, the J gene TRBJ1-4; 7 positions agree with TRBD1. From germline, CDR1 is SGHKS and CDR2 YYEKEE (reference sequence). The CDR3 spans 16 residues.

This clone came up a few times. Here the CDR3 reads CASSRLASVGEQFF. CDR3 bases: TGTGCCAGCAGCCGACTAGCATCAGTTGGTGAGCAGTTCTTC. V usage is TRBV27 and J usage is TRBJ2-1, with 7 bases aligning to TRBD2. Unmatched junction bases numbered 11, after V lost 6 bases and J lost 9 bases. The CDR3 is 14 residues long. Germline CDR1 and CDR2: MNHEY and SMNVEV (reference sequence).

There are a few counts of this clone. This chain connects TRBV15 to TRBJ1-1; D gene uncertain. V was pared by 0 bases and J by 7 bases, with 12 bases between. Germline V gene sequence: CDR1 LNHNV, CDR2 YYDKDF (reference sequence). CDR3 length equals 14 residues. This chain's CDR3 is CATSRDGQSYEAFF. CDR3 nucleotide sequence: TGTGCCACCAGCAGAGATGGGCAGAGTTATGAAGCTTTCTTT.

The chain uses TRBV5-1 and TRBJ2-1; 9 positions agree with TRBD2. CDR3 length equals 15 residues. V lost 6 bases and J lost 7; bases outside the gene matches: 11. CDR1 is SGHRS and CDR2 is YFSETQ in the germline V gene. The CDR3 here is CASTRAGGAGNEQFF. The CDR3 DNA reads TGCGCCAGCACCCGGGCGGGGGGGGCAGGTAATGAGCAGTTCTTC. The variable domain in full, completed from reference TRBV5-1 and TRBJ2-1, reads KAGVTQTPRYLIKTRGQQVTLSCSPISGHRSVSWYQQTPGQGLQFLFEYFSETQRNKGNFPGRFSGRQFSNSRSEMNVSTLELGDSALYLCASTRAGGAGNEQFFGPGTRLTVL.

The chain carries TRBV14 and TRBJ2-7; 10 bases are shared with TRBD2. This CDR3 contains 21 residues. Germline-derived CDR1 and CDR2 are SGHDN and FVKESK. The V segment lost 0 bases and the J segment 4 bases; nucleotides outside the gene matches: 21. This CDR3 is CASSQDRGLAGVVSGTYEQYF. DNA for the CDR3: TGTGCCAGCAGCCAAGATAGAGGGCTAGCGGGAGTGGTGTCCGGGACGTACGAGCAGTACTTC.

This clone was observed a single time. V usage is TRBV28 and J usage is TRBJ1-1; 7 nucleotides agree with TRBD1. V was clipped by 7 bases and J by 3 bases; unmatched bases: 14. Per the germline V gene, CDR1 is MDHEN and CDR2 is SYDVKM. The CDR3 sequence is 16 residues long. The CDR3 loop reads CASTHYVGQVDTEAFF. The DNA of the CDR3 is TGTGCCAGCACCCATTACGTAGGACAGGTGGACACTGAAGCTTTCTTT.

This chain connects TRBV6-5 to TRBJ2-7; 9 nucleotides align to TRBD2. V was clipped by 8 bases and J by 4 bases; unmatched bases: 3. This CDR3 has 12 amino acids. Germline lookup yields CDR1 MNHEY and CDR2 SVGAGI. Here the CDR3 reads CASEREEYEQYF. As DNA, the CDR3 is TGTGCCAGCGAGCGGGAGGAGTACGAGCAGTACTTC.

The gene calls are TRBV14 and TRBJ1-2; 7 nucleotides align to TRBD1. Germline CDR1 SGHDN, CDR2 FVKESK. There are 13 residues in the CDR3. J gave up 8 bases and V 6 bases, and 9 bases lay outside the gene matches. The CDR3 nucleotides are TGTGCCAGCAGGCAGACAGGGATTGACGGCTACACCTTC. It encodes CASRQTGIDGYTF.

CDR3 DNA sequence: TGTGCCAGCAGTTACTCGTTTCAGACTGAAGCTTTCTTT. Protein sequence: CASSYSFQTEAFF. The V gene is TRBV6-5, the J gene TRBJ1-1, with unresolved D. V was trimmed by 0 bases and J by 5 bases, leaving 7 bases between them. The CDR3 spans 13 residues. The V gene's germline CDR1 is MNHEY and CDR2 SVGAGI.

This clone has a single count. V gene TRBV27 combines with J gene TRBJ1-3; 7 bases align to TRBD1. CDR1 and CDR2 (germline): MNHEY, SMNVEV (reference sequence). The CDR3 has 19 residues. The V segment lost 2 bases and the J segment 2 bases; nucleotides outside the gene matches: 15. CDR3 residues: CASSLKPIVTGTAGNTIYF. CDR3 DNA: TGTGCCAGCAGTTTAAAGCCCATCGTGACAGGGACCGCTGGAAACACCATATATTTT.

The chain couples TRBV4-1 to TRBJ2-7; 8 bases line up with TRBD2. The CDR3 is made up of 17 amino acids. With V trimmed by 0 bases and J by 2 bases, 9 bases remained unmatched. The germline V gene has CDR1 MGHRA and CDR2 YSYEKL. CDR3 nucleotides: TGCGCCAGCAGCCAAGATCCACTAGCGGACCTTCCCTACGAGCAGTACTTC. Protein sequence: CASSQDPLADLPYEQYF.

The genes are TRBV7-7 and TRBJ1-1; D is unresolved. CDR3 length: 17 amino acids. From germline, CDR1 is SSHAT and CDR2 FNYEAQ (reference sequence). The V and J ends lost 5 bases and 1 base respectively, with 20 bases between them. For the CDR3, the DNA is TGTGCCAGCAGCCCCGGTCTGGGAGAGGCCTGGAACACTGAAGCTTTCTTT. Amino acids: CASSPGLGEAWNTEAFF.

This chain links TRBV11-2 with TRBJ2-2; D is perhaps TRBD2 (5 bases). In germline, CDR1 is SGHAT, CDR2 FQNNGV. Trimming pared 4 bases from V and 7 bases from J, leaving 25 bases between. This CDR3 comprises 18 residues. As DNA, the CDR3 is TGTGCCAGCAGCTCCCTAGGTTCTTCGTCGGGGAGCGGCGGGGAGCTGTTTTTT. This sequence encodes CASSSLGSSSGSGGELFF.

This sequence joins TRBV7-6 and TRBJ2-2; 13 bases are shared with TRBD2. The length of the CDR3 is 18 residues. Germline loops: CDR1 SGHVS, CDR2 FNYEAQ. With V trimmed by 1 base and J by 2 bases, 4 bases remained unmatched. The CDR3 reads CASSLDPGLAGNTGELFF. CDR3 bases: TGTGCCAGCAGCTTAGACCCGGGACTAGCGGGAAACACCGGGGAGCTGTTTTTT.